The present T cell receptor (beta chain) was sequenced within a study of graft-versus-host responses after intestinal transplantation (dated by TCRdb to 2020 to 2023). Study-level background: The transplants that recipients received were multivisceral, liver-intestinal, or isolated intestinal. Graft-versus-host and host-versus-graft alloreactive T cell clones were tracked in the graft, circulation and bone marrow after intestinal transplantation using bulk TCR-beta CDR3 sequencing. Alloreactive clones were identified by sequencing pre-transplant mixed lymphocyte reaction products and comparing them with unstimulated pre-transplant donor and recipient T cells. Samples from a few later patients were sequenced in-house on an Illumina MiSeq with MiXCR processing rather than by the commercial service. Every recipient was given anti-thymocyte globulin induction, then maintenance tacrolimus and steroids for roughly three years. A peak of at least 4% donor T cells among recipient peripheral blood mononuclear cells was the definition used for donor T cell macrochimerism. A cohort of 24 intestinal transplant recipients, including one retransplant, was enrolled, and 3 patients lacking pretransplant specimens were excluded.

Comment on this clone: There is no known antigen for this receptor. No base qualities exist here, and no much larger clone lies one base off it.

CDR1 and CDR2 are read off the germline V gene as MDHEN and SYDVKM. Taken from cysteine to phenylalanine, the CDR3 has 12 residues. The only DNA kept is the CDR3, 36 bases in frame from the first base. V was cut back by 4 bases and J by 5 bases, leaving a gap of 8 bases between them. The receptor library was made with the immunoSEQ multiplex PCR assay. For most patients, high-throughput TCR-beta CDR3 sequencing of genomic DNA was performed by Adaptive Biotechnologies. The paper's processing steps were these. TCR sequencing data were retrieved from Adaptive's ImmunoSEQ software for 15 to 20 patients, whereas three other patients were processed with MiXCR and VDJtools. CDR3 nucleotide sequences shared between donor and recipient were removed because the origin of such sequences could not be assigned. Alloreactive clones required at least 2-fold expansion over unstimulated cells and minimum CFSE-low frequency of 0.002% (template counts) or 0.001% (read counts). Clones detected in sequenced pre-transplant spleen, lymph node, or MLR CFSE-low populations of the donor or recipient were defined as mappable. The cumulative frequency of alloreactive clones was calculated as a percentage of all sequences, weighted by copy number. TCRdb obtained this table from immuneACCESS and retained in-frame rearrangements with V and J assigned. These tables miss some clones; where compared with another copy, unresolved V genes account for less than half of the shortfall, and the remainder is unexplained. V and J calls and clone size are given by that table; D and trimming were obtained from the DNA. The sample yields about 23,000 clones; roughly 90% were counted once. Around 2% of the sample is in the top ten clones.

In the first month after transplant, blood samples were collected up to 4 times, and after that at least monthly when available. What the study reported, not specific to this receptor: Early after transplant, declines in HvG clones were associated with peak levels of circulating GvH clones. Patients with donor T cell macrochimerism had high GvH to HvG T cell clonal ratios in their allografts. GvH clones turned up in recipient bone marrow, with some appearing earlier in ileal mucosa or blood, a pattern consistent with an intestinal mucosal origin. The conclusions were limited by the relatively low number and heterogeneity of the intestinal transplant patients.

Sequences were derived from PBMCs, sampled around 40 days after intestinal transplant. The sequence is built from TRBV28 and TRBJ2-5; no D gene is confidently identified. This clonotype originated in a human patient who received an intestinal transplant, so some T cells may come from the graft donor. CDR3 loop: CASSSWTETQYF. The DNA sequence follows: TGTGCCAGCAGTTCTTGGACGGAGACCCAGTACTTC. Reference TRBV28 and TRBJ2-5 genes cover what lies past the CDR3, so the full variable domain is DVKVTQSSRYLVKRTGEKVFLECVQDMDHENMFWYRQDPGLGLRLIYFSYDVKMKEKGDIPEGYSVSREKKERFSLILESASTNQTSMYLCASSSWTETQYFGPGTRLLVL.